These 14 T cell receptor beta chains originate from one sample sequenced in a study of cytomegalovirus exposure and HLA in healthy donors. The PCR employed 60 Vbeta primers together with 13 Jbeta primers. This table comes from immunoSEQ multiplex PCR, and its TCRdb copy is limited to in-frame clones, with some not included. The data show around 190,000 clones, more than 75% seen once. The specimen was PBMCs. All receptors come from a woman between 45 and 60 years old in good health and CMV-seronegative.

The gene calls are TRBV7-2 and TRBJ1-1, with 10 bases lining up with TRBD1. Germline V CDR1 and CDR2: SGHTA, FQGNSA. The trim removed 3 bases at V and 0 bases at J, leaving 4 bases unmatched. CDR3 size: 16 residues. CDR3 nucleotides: TGTGCCAGCAGCTTCGGGACAGGGGTGGTGAACACTGAAGCTTTCTTT. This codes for CASSFGTGVVNTEAFF.

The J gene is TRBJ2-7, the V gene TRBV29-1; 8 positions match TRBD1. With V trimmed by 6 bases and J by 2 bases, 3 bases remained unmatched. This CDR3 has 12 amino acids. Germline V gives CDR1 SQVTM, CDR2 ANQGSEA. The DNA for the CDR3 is TGCAGCGTCGAGACAGGGGCCTACGAGCAGTACTTC. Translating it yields CSVETGAYEQYF.

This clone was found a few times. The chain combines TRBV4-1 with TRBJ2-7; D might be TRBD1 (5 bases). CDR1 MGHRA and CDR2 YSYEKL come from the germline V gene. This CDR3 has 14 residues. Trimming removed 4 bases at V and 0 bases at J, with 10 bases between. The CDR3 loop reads CASSPTASSYEQYF. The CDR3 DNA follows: TGCGCCAGCAGCCCGACAGCGAGCTCCTACGAGCAGTACTTC.

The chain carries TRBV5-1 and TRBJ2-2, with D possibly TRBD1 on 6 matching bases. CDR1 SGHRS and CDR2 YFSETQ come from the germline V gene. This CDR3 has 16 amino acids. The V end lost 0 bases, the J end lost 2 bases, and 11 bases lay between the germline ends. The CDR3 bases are TGCGCCAGCAGCTTGGTAGCTGGGGGCAACACCGGGGAGCTGTTTTTT. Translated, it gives CASSLVAGGNTGELFF.

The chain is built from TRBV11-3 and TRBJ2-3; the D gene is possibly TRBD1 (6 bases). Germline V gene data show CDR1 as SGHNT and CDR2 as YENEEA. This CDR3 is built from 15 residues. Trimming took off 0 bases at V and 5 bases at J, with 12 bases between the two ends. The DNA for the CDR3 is TGTGCCAGCAGCTTAGAATGGGGGCGCGGAGATACGCAGTATTTT. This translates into CASSLEWGRGDTQYF.

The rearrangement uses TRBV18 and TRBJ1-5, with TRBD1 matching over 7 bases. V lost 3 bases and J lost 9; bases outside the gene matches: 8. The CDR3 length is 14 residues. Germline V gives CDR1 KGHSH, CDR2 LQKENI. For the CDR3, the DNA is TGTGCCAGCTCACCCCAGGGGGGTTGGGGGCCCCAGCATTTT. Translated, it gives CASSPQGGWGPQHF.

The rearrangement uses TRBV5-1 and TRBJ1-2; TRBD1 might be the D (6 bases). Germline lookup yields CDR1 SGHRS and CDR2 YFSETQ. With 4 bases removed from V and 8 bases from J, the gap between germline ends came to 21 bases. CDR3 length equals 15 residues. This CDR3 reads CASSLSGAISGGYTF. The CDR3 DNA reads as TGCGCCAGCAGCCTGTCAGGGGCCATATCCGGGGGCTACACCTTC.

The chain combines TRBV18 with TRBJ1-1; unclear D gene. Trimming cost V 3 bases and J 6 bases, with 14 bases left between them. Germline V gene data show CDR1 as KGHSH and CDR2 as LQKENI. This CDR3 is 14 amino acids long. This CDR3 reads CASSPLDERAEAFF. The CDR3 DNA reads TGTGCCAGCTCACCCCTGGACGAGAGGGCTGAAGCTTTCTTT. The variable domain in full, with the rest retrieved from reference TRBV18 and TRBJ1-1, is NAGVMQNPRHLVRRRGQEARLRCSPMKGHSHVYWYRQLPEEGLKFMVYLQKENIIDESGMPKERFSAEFPKEGPSILRIQQVVRGDSAAYFCASSPLDERAEAFFGQGTRLTVV.

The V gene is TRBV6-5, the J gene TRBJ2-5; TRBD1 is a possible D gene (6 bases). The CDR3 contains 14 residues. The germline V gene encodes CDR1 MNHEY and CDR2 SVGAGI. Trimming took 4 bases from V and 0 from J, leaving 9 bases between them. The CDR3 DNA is TGTGCCAGCAGTTCAAGGGGGTACCAAGAGACCCAGTACTTC. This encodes CASSSRGYQETQYF.

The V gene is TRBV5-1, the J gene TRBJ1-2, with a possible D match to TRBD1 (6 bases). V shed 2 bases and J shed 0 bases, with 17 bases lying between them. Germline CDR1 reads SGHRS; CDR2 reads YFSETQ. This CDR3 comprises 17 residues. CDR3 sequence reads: CASSFETRQVSNYGYTF. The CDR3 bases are TGCGCCAGCAGCTTTGAAACCAGACAGGTTTCTAACTATGGCTACACCTTC.

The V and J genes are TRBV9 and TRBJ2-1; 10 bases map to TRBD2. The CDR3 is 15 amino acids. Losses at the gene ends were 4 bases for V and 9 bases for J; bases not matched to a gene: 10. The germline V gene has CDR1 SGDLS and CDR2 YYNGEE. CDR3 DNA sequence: TGTGCCAGCAGCACCACTAGCGGGGCCCGGGGTGAGCAGTTCTTC. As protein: CASSTTSGARGEQFF.

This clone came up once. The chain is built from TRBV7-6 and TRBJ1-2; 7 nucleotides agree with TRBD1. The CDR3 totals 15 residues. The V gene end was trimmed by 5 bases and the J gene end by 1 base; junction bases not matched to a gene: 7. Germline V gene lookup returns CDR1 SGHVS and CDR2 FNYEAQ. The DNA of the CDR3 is TGTGCCAGCAGCCCCGGACAGGACCTTAACTATGGCTACACCTTC. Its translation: CASSPGQDLNYGYTF.

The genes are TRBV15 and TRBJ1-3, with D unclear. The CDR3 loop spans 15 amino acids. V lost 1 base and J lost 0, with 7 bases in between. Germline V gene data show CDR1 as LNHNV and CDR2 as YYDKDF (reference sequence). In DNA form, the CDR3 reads TGTGCCACCAGCAGAGGGGAGAGCTCTGGAAACACCATATATTTT. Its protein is CATSRGESSGNTIYF.

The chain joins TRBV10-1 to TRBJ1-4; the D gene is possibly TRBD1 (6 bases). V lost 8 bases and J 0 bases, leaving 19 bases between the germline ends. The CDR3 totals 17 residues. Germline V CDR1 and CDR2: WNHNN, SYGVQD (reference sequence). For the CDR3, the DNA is TGCGCCAGCTGGGACAAGTACGGCAAAGCAACTAATGAAAAACTGTTTTTT. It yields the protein CASWDKYGKATNEKLFF.